The entry that follows covers one T cell receptor (beta chain) sequence. CDR1 and CDR2 from the germline V gene are SQVTM and ANQGSEA. CDR3 length: 14 amino acids. The J segment lost 7 bases and the V segment lost 1 base, leaving 5 bases of the junction unmatched. The source of the sample is a study of patients and donors after allogeneic stem cell transplantation. In TCRdb, the RT-PCR reads were re-called with MiXCR into one record per CDR3 protein. This sample carries about 150,000 distinct CDR3 sequences, over 30% of them seen once, and the ten largest clones take about 50%. The sequenced material came from blood, either unsorted or a sorted T cell fraction (not recorded which). The J gene is TRBJ2-1, the V gene TRBV29-1, with 9 bases aligning to TRBD1. This sequence was found in a human donor who was either an allogeneic HSCT recipient or a stem cell or donor lymphocyte infusion donor (not recorded which). It is not recorded whose cells these are; they may come from a transplant donor. The DNA of the CDR3 is TGCAGCGTTGAAGGTGGACAGGGGTGGAATGAGCAGTTCTTC. Protein: CSVEGGQGWNEQFF.